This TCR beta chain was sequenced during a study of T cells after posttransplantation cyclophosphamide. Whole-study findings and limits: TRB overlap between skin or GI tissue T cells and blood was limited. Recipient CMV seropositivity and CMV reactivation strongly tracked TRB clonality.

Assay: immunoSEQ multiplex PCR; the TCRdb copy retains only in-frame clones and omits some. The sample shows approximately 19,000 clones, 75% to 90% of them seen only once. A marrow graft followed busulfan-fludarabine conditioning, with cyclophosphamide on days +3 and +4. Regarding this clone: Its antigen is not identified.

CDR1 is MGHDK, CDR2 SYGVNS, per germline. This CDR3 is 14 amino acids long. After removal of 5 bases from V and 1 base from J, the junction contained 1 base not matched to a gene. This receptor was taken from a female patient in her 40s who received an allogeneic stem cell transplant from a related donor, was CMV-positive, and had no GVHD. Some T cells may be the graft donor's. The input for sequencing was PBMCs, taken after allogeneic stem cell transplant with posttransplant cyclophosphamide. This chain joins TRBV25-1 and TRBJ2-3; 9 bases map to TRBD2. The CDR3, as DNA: TGTGCCAGCAGTTTAGCGGGGGGCACAGATACGCAGTATTTT. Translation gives CASSLAGGTDTQYF. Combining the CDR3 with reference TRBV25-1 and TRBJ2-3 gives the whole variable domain EADIYQTPRYLVIGTGKKITLECSQTMGHDKMYWYQQDPGMELHLIHYSYGVNSTEKGDLSSESTVSRIRTEHFPLTLESARPSHTSQYLCASSLAGGTDTQYFGPGTRLTVL.